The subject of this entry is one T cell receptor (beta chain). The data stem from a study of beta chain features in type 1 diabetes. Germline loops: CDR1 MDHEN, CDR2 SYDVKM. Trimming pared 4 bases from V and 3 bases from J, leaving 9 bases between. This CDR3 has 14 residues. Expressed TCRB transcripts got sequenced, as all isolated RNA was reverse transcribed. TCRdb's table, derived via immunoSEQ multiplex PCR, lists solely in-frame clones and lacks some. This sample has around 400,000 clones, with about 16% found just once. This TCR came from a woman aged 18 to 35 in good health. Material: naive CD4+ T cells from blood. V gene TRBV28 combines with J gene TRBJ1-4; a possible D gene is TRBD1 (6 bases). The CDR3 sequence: CASSSGTPNEKLFF. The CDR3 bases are TGTGCCAGCAGTTCCGGGACACCTAATGAAAAACTGTTTTTT.